This TCR beta chain comes out of a study of breast tumors, draining lymph nodes, adjacent tissues. Germline V gene lookup returns CDR1 DFQATT and CDR2 SNEGSKA (reference sequence). Losses at the gene ends were 2 bases for V and 7 bases for J; bases not matched to a gene: 7. The CDR3 covers 14 residues. Samples came from axillary lymph nodes draining the breast cancer. One entry per CDR3 protein, called by TCRdb with MiXCR from the multiplex PCR reads. Of under 250,000 distinct CDR3 sequences in the sample, roughly 32% are singletons; the top ten hold 1.4%. Ten or more counts support this clonotype. The sequenced material came from axillary lymph node tissue. This TCR was recovered from a female donor with breast cancer. Some clones in this sample may be carry-over from other donors' samples. This chain joins TRBV20-1 and TRBJ2-3; 9 nucleotides align to TRBD2. The CDR3 DNA follows: TGCAGTGCTAGAAAAGCGGGAGGTCATAATACGCAGTATTTT. The encoded protein is CSARKAGGHNTQYF.